Following are 12 T cell receptor beta chains from one sample sequenced in a study of T cells in Graves' hyperthyroidism and ophthalmopathy (dated by TCRdb to the late 2010s). Library preparation was by multiplex PCR. The sample was run on an Illumina HiSeq 2000. The TCR beta CDR3 regions were amplified from RNA transcripts. A first-round RT-PCR of the TCR CDR3 used the HTBI primer set with the Qiagen OneStep RT-PCR kit. TCRdb reanalyzed the raw reads on its own, using fastp at Q25 for trimming and MiXCR for clone calling, and kept in-frame beta chains. Every entry covers one CDR3 protein and lists the most common genes and DNA from its rows. This sample gives approximately 380,000 distinct CDR3 sequences in total; around an eighth of them show up just once. In total, the top ten clones hold 28% of the sample. Material: blood. The receptors originated from a man aged 45 to 65 with Graves' ophthalmopathy.

This clonotype was seen ten or more times. The V call is TRBV3-1, the J call TRBJ1-6, with D perhaps matching TRBD1 (5 bases). This CDR3 comprises 12 residues. Germline loops: CDR1 LGHDT, CDR2 YNNKEL (reference sequence). Trimming shortened V by 6 bases and J by 11 bases, and 11 bases separated the two germline ends. The CDR3 spells CASRRQRPPLHF. CDR3 nucleotides: TGTGCCAGCAGGAGACAGAGACCACCCCTCCACTTT. Drawing the rest from reference TRBV3-1 and TRBJ1-6, the complete variable domain is DTAVSQTPKYLVTQMGNDKSIKCEQNLGHDTMYWYKQDSKKFLKIMFSYNNKELIINETVPNRFSPKSPDKAHLNLHINSLELGDSAVYFCASRRQRPPLHFGNGTRLTVT.

This clonotype was found a few times. The chain combines TRBV12-5 with TRBJ2-6; D gene uncertain. V was trimmed by 4 bases and J by 0 bases, leaving 4 bases between them. Germline lookup yields CDR1 LGHNT and CDR2 FRNRAP. The CDR3 consists of 14 residues. The CDR3 loop reads CASGSDSGANVLTF. The CDR3 DNA sequence: TGTGCTAGTGGTTCGGACTCTGGGGCCAACGTCCTGACTTTC.

This clonotype was recorded at least ten times. J is TRBJ2-1 and V is TRBV7-3, with no clear D. Trimming removed 11 bases from V and 4 bases from J, with 15 bases in between. The CDR3 totals 13 residues. CDR1 is SGHTA, CDR2 FQGTGA, per germline. The CDR3 is CAATRCRYNEQFF. In DNA form, the CDR3 reads TGTGCCGCCACAAGGTGCCGTTACAATGAGCAGTTCTTC.

The table lists this clonotype with many counts. The CDR3 loop reads CASSPPGTGPHQPQHF. For the CDR3, the DNA is TGTGCCAGCAGTCCACCAGGGACAGGTCCCCATCAGCCCCAGCATTTT. The chain couples TRBV12-3 or TRBV12-4 to TRBJ1-5; TRBD1 matches at 8 bases. V gave up 5 bases and J gave up 5 bases; unmatched junction bases: 11. There are 16 residues in the CDR3.

The chain uses TRBV6-1 and TRBJ1-3; D unclear. The CDR3 is made up of 13 amino acids. Germline V gene data show CDR1 as MNHNS and CDR2 as SASEGT. V was shortened by 8 bases and J by 4 bases, with 12 bases between the two germline ends. The CDR3 protein is CASERTGGNTIYF. The CDR3, as DNA: TGTGCCAGCGAGCGAACGGGGGGAAACACCATATATTTT.

The sample holds one count of this clonotype. At one end, the junction sequence differs from germline, possibly due to a read error. V is TRBV20-1 and J is TRBJ2-1; D is undetermined. CDR3 length equals 13 residues. Germline V lookup: CDR1 DFQATT, CDR2 SNEGSKA (reference sequence). CDR3 nucleotides: TGCAGTGCGAGAGGTCCCACTTACAATGAGCAGTTCTTC. Translating gives CSARGPTYNEQFF.

This clonotype came up many times. V is TRBV18 and J is TRBJ1-6; D possibly corresponds to TRBD1 (6 bases). Germline V CDR1 and CDR2: KGHSH, LQKENI. The CDR3 loop spans 15 amino acids. V was pared by 6 bases and J by 4 bases, with 13 bases between. The CDR3 DNA sequence: TGTGCCAGCTCGGCAGGGACACAGTATAATTCACCCCTCCACTTT. Protein: CASSAGTQYNSPLHF.

This clonotype was seen ten or more times. The V call is TRBV5-1, the J call TRBJ2-7, with D perhaps matching TRBD2 (5 bases). CDR1 and CDR2 from the germline V gene are SGHRS and YFSETQ. Trimming stripped 3 bases from V and 5 bases from J, with 15 bases between. The CDR3 is made up of 14 amino acids. Written as DNA, the CDR3 is TGCGCCAGCAGCTCCGGACTCCTCGGGAACGAGCAGTACTTC. Residues: CASSSGLLGNEQYF.

This clonotype was counted many times. V usage is TRBV29-1 and J usage is TRBJ1-2; TRBD1 agrees at 9 bases. Germline V lookup: CDR1 SQVTM, CDR2 ANQGSEA. V dropped 3 bases and J dropped 10; count of bases not matched to a gene: 12. The CDR3 loop spans 14 amino acids. CDR3 amino acids: CSVDGGGTGSSYTF. The DNA for the CDR3 is TGCAGCGTTGATGGAGGAGGGACAGGGTCTTCCTACACCTTC.

This clonotype showed up many times. This sequence joins TRBV6-1 and TRBJ1-1; 9 nucleotides line up with TRBD1. This CDR3 has 16 residues. The germline CDR1 and CDR2 sequences are MNHNS and SASEGT. V was clipped by 6 bases and J by 0 bases; unmatched bases: 8. CDR3 nucleotide sequence: TGTGCCAGCAGCCCGGGACAGGGAGGGATGAACACTGAAGCTTTCTTT. Translation: CASSPGQGGMNTEAFF.

The chain employs TRBV19 and TRBJ2-1; possibly TRBD1 for D (7 bases). Germline CDR1 and CDR2: LNHDA and SQIVND (reference sequence). The CDR3 has 16 residues. V was shortened by 3 bases and J by 8 bases, with 20 bases between the two germline ends. CDR3 bases: TGTGCCAGTAGTATGGCTTGGAGGGGGCTGGGGGATGAGCAGTTCTTC. Translated, it gives CASSMAWRGLGDEQFF.

This clonotype was counted only a few times. J is TRBJ2-7 and V is TRBV6-2 or TRBV6-3, with D maybe TRBD2 (6 bases). V was pared by 1 base and J by 2 bases, with 12 bases between. CDR1 and CDR2 (germline): MNHEY, SVGEGT. The CDR3 loop spans 15 amino acids. In DNA form, the CDR3 reads TGTGCCAGCAGTTACTTTAGGACTACCCCCTACGAGCAGTACTTC. It yields the protein CASSYFRTTPYEQYF.